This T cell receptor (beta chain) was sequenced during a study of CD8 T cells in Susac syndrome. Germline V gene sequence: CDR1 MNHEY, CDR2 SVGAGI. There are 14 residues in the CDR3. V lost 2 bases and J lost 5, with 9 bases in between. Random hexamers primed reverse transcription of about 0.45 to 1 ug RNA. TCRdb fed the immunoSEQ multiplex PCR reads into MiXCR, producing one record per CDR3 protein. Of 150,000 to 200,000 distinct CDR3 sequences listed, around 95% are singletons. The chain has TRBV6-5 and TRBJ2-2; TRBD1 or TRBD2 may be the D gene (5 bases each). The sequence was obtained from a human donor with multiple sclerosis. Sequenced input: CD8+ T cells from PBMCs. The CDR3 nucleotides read TGTGCCAGCAGTTACCGCAGGGAGACCGGGGAGCTGTTTTTT. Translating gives CASSYRRETGELFF.